This T cell receptor beta chain derives from a study of preoperative IRX-2 immunotherapy in early breast cancer. The sample's treatment: preoperative locoregional IRX-2 cytokine immunotherapy. Samples came from a phase Ib trial of preoperative locoregional IRX-2 cytokine immunotherapy. J was trimmed by 5 bases and V by 1 base; bases with no gene match: 8. The CDR3 length is 16 residues. Germline CDR1 reads LGHNA; CDR2 reads YNFKEQ. Sequencing used immunoSEQ multiplex PCR; TCRdb keeps in-frame clones, though not all of them. Altogether more than 10,000 clones are present, approximately 91% being singletons, with the ten largest covering approximately 29%.

The rearrangement joins TRBV4-2 to TRBJ2-5; 9 bases match TRBD2. Sampling was done from a patient treated with IRX-2 immunotherapy. This TCR was recovered from a human donor with breast cancer. CDR3 sequence reads: CASSQGGAGGQETQYF. In DNA form, the CDR3 reads TGTGCCAGCAGCCAAGGTGGGGCGGGGGGGCAGGAGACCCAGTACTTC.